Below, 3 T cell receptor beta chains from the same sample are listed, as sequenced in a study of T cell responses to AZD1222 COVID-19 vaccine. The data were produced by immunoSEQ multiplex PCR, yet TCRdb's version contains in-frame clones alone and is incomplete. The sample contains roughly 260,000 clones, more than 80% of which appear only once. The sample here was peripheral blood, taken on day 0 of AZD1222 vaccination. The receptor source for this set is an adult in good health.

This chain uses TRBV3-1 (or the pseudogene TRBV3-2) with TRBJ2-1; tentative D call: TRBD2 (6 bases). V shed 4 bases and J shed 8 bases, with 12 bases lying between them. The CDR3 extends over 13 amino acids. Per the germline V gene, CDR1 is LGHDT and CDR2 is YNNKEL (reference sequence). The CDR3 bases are TGTGCCAGCAGCCCCCGGGAGAACTATGAGCAGTTCTTC. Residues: CASSPRENYEQFF.

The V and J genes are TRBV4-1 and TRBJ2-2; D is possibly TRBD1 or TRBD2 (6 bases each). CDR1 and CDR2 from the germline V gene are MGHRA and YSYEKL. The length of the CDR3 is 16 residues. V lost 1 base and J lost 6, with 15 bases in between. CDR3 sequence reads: CASSQVWGREAGELFF. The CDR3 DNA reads TGCGCCAGCAGCCAAGTTTGGGGGCGGGAAGCCGGGGAGCTGTTTTTT.

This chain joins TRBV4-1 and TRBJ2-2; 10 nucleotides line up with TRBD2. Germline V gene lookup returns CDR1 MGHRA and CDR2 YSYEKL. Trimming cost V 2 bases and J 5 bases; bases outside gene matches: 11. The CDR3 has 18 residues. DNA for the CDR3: TGCGCCAGCAGCCAATTTACTAGCGGGGCCGTAGGGACCGGGGAGCTGTTTTTT. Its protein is CASSQFTSGAVGTGELFF.